The 20 T cell receptor beta chains listed next were all sequenced from one sample in a study of shared clonotypes between healthy human individuals. Here immunoSEQ multiplex PCR was the method, and the copy in TCRdb shows in-frame clones only, minus some. The sample shows over a million clones, about 84% of them seen only once. Sequenced material: memory CD4+ T cells from PBMCs. As for subset: CD45RA-negative fraction. The receptors stem from a man aged 18 to 35 in good health. Some clones in this sample may be carry-over from other donors' samples.

The chain uses TRBV27 and TRBJ2-1; 7 positions agree with TRBD1. Per germline, CDR1 MNHEY and CDR2 SMNVEV (reference sequence). There are 14 residues in the CDR3. V was clipped by 5 bases and J by 7 bases; unmatched bases: 8. The CDR3 region is CASSRRDSQNEQFF. As DNA, the CDR3 is TGTGCCAGCAGTCGACGGGACAGCCAAAATGAGCAGTTCTTC.

V is TRBV21-1 and J is TRBJ1-4; the DNA was not used to check the table's D call, TRBD1. TRBV21-1 is flagged as a pseudogene. The CDR3 runs to 17 residues. CDR3 nucleotide sequence: TGTGCCAGCAGCCCACCGGGACAGGGTGTGCGCGGTGAAAAACTGTTTTTT. It is translated as CASSPPGQGVRGEKLFF.

The rearrangement joins TRBV15 to TRBJ1-4; unclear D gene. Germline V gene lookup returns CDR1 LNHNV and CDR2 YYDKDF (reference sequence). CDR3 size: 15 residues. Trimming removed 0 bases at V and 8 bases at J, with 13 bases between. The CDR3 loop reads CATSRDRATREKLFF. The DNA of the CDR3 is TGTGCCACCAGCAGAGATCGGGCGACTAGGGAAAAACTGTTTTTT.

The chain carries TRBV5-4 and TRBJ2-3; D is possibly TRBD1 or TRBD2 (5 bases each). Germline-derived CDR1 and CDR2 are SGHNT and YYREEE (reference sequence). This CDR3 spans 16 amino acids. The V end was cut by 4 bases, the J end by 2 bases, with 17 bases between. CDR3 loop: CASSRDGRELTDTQYF. The CDR3 DNA reads TGTGCCAGCAGCCGGGATGGCAGGGAACTCACAGATACGCAGTATTTT.

The V gene is TRBV19, the J gene TRBJ2-1; 10 bases fit TRBD1. CDR3 length equals 16 residues. The junction had 6 bases not matched to a gene; V was cut back by 5 bases and J by 2 bases. Per the germline V gene, CDR1 is LNHDA and CDR2 is SQIVND (reference sequence). CDR3 DNA sequence: TGTGCCAGTAGTGCCAGACAGGGGGCAACCTACAATGAGCAGTTCTTC. This codes for CASSARQGATYNEQFF.

On this clone: Other DNA sequences from this sample encode an identical CDR3 as well. The rearrangement uses TRBV18 and TRBJ1-1; maybe TRBD1 (6 bases). Germline CDR1 reads KGHSH; CDR2 reads LQKENI. Trimming left V 4 bases short and J 6 bases short, with 18 bases between. This CDR3 comprises 15 residues. In nucleotides, the CDR3 is TGTGCCAGCTCACGGGAGGGGGGTGGCTACGCTGAAGCTTTCTTT. It specifies CASSREGGGYAEAFF.

The chain carries TRBV2 and TRBJ1-1; tentatively, D is TRBD1 (5 bases). This CDR3 comprises 14 residues. Germline V gene sequence: CDR1 SNHLY, CDR2 FYNNEI. V shed 8 bases and J shed 5 bases, with 18 bases lying between them. The CDR3 here is CASSSLGVDTEAFF. CDR3 nucleotides: TGTGCCAGCTCTTCTTTGGGGGTCGATACTGAAGCTTTCTTT.

The chain combines TRBV5-6 with TRBJ1-4; TRBD1 might be the D (5 bases). The V and J ends lost 0 bases and 10 bases respectively, with 19 bases between them. The CDR3 is 16 amino acids. Germline V CDR1 and CDR2: SGHDT, YYEEEE. Here the CDR3 reads CASSLVSGQEVRKLFF. The CDR3 bases are TGTGCCAGCAGCTTGGTGTCGGGGCAGGAGGTTAGAAAACTGTTTTTT.

V usage is TRBV27 and J usage is TRBJ2-3, with unresolved D. Germline CDR1 reads MNHEY; CDR2 reads SMNVEV (reference sequence). The CDR3 runs to 12 residues. V dropped 6 bases and J dropped 8 bases, with 12 bases sitting between them. CDR3 DNA: TGTGCCAGCAGACGAGGCCCCCTTACGCAGTATTTT. Translating it yields CASRRGPLTQYF.

The gene calls are TRBV18 and TRBJ1-1; D is possibly TRBD1 (5 bases). Per germline, CDR1 KGHSH and CDR2 LQKENI. CDR3 length: 17 residues. The V and J ends lost 0 bases and 5 bases respectively, with 19 bases between them. CDR3 loop: CASSPPNRPVVGTEAFF. CDR3 nucleotides: TGTGCCAGCTCACCACCCAACAGGCCCGTCGTTGGTACTGAAGCTTTCTTT.

The chain has TRBV25-1 and TRBJ2-1; D is possibly TRBD1 (7 bases). From germline, CDR1 is MGHDK and CDR2 SYGVNS. V was shortened by 5 bases and J by 0 bases, with 20 bases between the two germline ends. The CDR3 runs to 18 residues. CDR3 coding DNA: TGTGCCAGCAGTCCATCCCCTGGGCGGGACAGCTCCTACAATGAGCAGTTCTTC. Its protein product is CASSPSPGRDSSYNEQFF.

The DNA for the CDR3 is TGCGCCAGCAGCTCCGAGGGGAGTCACGCCGGGGAGCTGTTTTTT. Amino acids: CASSSEGSHAGELFF. The chain carries TRBV5-1 and TRBJ2-2, with D perhaps being TRBD1 or TRBD2 (5 bases each). Germline V gene sequence: CDR1 SGHRS, CDR2 YFSETQ. Between the trimmed V and J ends, which lost 3 bases and 6 bases, there was a span of 15 bases. The CDR3 is 15 residues long.

V and J are TRBV30 and TRBJ1-5; a weak D match, TRBD1 (5 bases). Germline CDR1 is GTSNPN and CDR2 is SVGIG (reference sequence). The CDR3 is made up of 16 amino acids. Trimming removed 0 bases at V and 2 bases at J, with 14 bases between. CDR3 in DNA: TGTGCCTGGAGTGTACGGTACGAAGGGGGCAATCAGCCCCAGCATTTT. This codes for CAWSVRYEGGNQPQHF.

This clone was seen only a few times. The chain couples TRBV28 to TRBJ1-5; D is unclear. V lost 5 bases to trimming and J lost 0 bases, with 8 bases between them. The CDR3 extends over 14 amino acids. Germline V lookup: CDR1 MDHEN, CDR2 SYDVKM. The DNA for the CDR3 is TGTGCCAGCAGTCAACACGATAGCAATCAGCCCCAGCATTTT. Protein product: CASSQHDSNQPQHF. Complete variable domain (other parts from reference TRBV28 and TRBJ1-5): DVKVTQSSRYLVKRTGEKVFLECVQDMDHENMFWYRQDPGLGLRLIYFSYDVKMKEKGDIPEGYSVSREKKERFSLILESASTNQTSMYLCASSQHDSNQPQHFGDGTRLSIL.

The rearrangement joins TRBV6-1 to TRBJ1-5, with 7 bases lining up with TRBD1. The germline V gene has CDR1 MNHNS and CDR2 SASEGT. V lost 5 bases, J lost 0 bases, and 4 bases stayed unmatched. The CDR3 sequence is 15 residues long. CDR3: CASSPGTASNQPQHF. Here the CDR3 DNA reads TGTGCCAGCAGTCCGGGGACAGCTAGCAATCAGCCCCAGCATTTT.

V usage is TRBV5-5 and J usage is TRBJ2-3; no firm D call. The CDR3 sequence is 14 residues long. The germline V gene has CDR1 SGHKS and CDR2 YYEKEE (reference sequence). Trimming stripped 4 bases from V and 2 bases from J, with 11 bases between. The CDR3 DNA reads TGTGCCAGCAGCCCGGCCCCCCACACAGATACGCAGTATTTT. Its protein product is CASSPAPHTDTQYF.

In nucleotides, the CDR3 is TGTGCCAGCAGCTTTCGGGGGCGGAGAAATGAAAAACTGTTTTTT. Its protein is CASSFRGRRNEKLFF. The chain couples TRBV7-9 to TRBJ1-4; weak D call: TRBD1 (6 bases). CDR3 length equals 15 residues. Deletions cut 3 bases from V and 5 bases from J, with 13 bases between. Germline values: CDR1 SEHNR, CDR2 FQNEAQ (reference sequence).

A remark on this clone: A much larger clone sits a single nucleotide away, making a read error possible. The chain uses TRBV6-5 and TRBJ2-7; D gene unclear. This CDR3 region has 10 residues. Germline assignment: CDR1 MNHEY and CDR2 SVGAGI. Trimming pared 8 bases from V and 2 bases from J, leaving 4 bases between. CDR3 in DNA: TGTGCCAGCGGAACCTACGAGCAGTACTTC. Translating gives CASGTYEQYF.

The chain is built from TRBV5-4 and TRBJ2-7, with TRBD2 identical over 7 bases. V was pared by 0 bases and J by 2 bases, with 8 bases of the junction left unmatched. Germline V CDR1 and CDR2: SGHNT, YYREEE (reference sequence). This CDR3 contains 16 residues. Written as DNA, the CDR3 is TGTGCCAGCAGCTTGGGGTCTAGCGGACCAACCTACGAGCAGTACTTC. Translated, it gives CASSLGSSGPTYEQYF. Based on the CDR3 plus reference TRBV5-4 and TRBJ2-7, the full variable domain is ETGVTQSPTHLIKTRGQQVTLRCSSQSGHNTVSWYQQALGQGPQFIFQYYREEENGRGNFPPRFSGLQFPNYSSELNVNALELDDSALYLCASSLGSSGPTYEQYFGPGTRLTVT.

With respect to this clone: Given a much more abundant clone one base away, this may be a read error. This chain links TRBV5-1 with TRBJ2-5; TRBD2 might be the D (6 bases). Germline CDR1 reads SGHRS; CDR2 reads YFSETQ. V lost 4 bases to trimming and J lost 4 bases, with 17 bases between them. This CDR3 spans 15 amino acids. The CDR3 DNA reads as TGCGCCAGCAGCCCCCAAGGACGGGGGTTAGAGACCCAGTACTTC. Protein sequence: CASSPQGRGLETQYF.